This TCR beta chain comes out of a study of shared clonotypes between healthy human individuals. Findings of the study overall: Limitation of the genetic and exposure-history diversity represented came from the few donors. It was only blood that was sampled, and tissue repertoires likely differ.

In germline, CDR1 is SNHLY, CDR2 FYNNEI. The CDR3 has 15 residues. Losses at the gene ends were 0 bases for V and 5 bases for J; bases not matched to a gene: 3. Genomic DNA for unsorted samples was obtained from some 100 million PBMCs. This clone was picked up a small number of times. The target antigen is unknown. Genomic DNA of each subset was evenly split across several immunoSEQ plates. TCRdb keeps only in-frame clones here, not all; method: immunoSEQ multiplex PCR. Of approximately 470,000 clones listed, about 85% are singletons. The chain uses TRBV2 and TRBJ1-1, with 10 bases aligning to TRBD1. What was sequenced was PBMCs. The receptor was isolated from a middle-aged woman in good health. Some clones in this sample may be carry-over from other donors' samples. The CDR3 nucleotides read TGTGCCAGCAGTGAAGCCCGGACAGGGGGAACTGAAGCTTTCTTT. This gives the protein CASSEARTGGTEAFF. The full variable domain, in which reference TRBV2 and TRBJ1-1 provide the parts outside the CDR3, is EPEVTQTPSHQVTQMGQEVILRCVPISNHLYFYWYRQILGQKVEFLVSFYNNEISEKSEIFDDQFSVERPDGSNFTLKIRSTKLEDSAMYFCASSEARTGGTEAFFGQGTRLTVV.